This TCR beta chain is from a study of T-cell reconstitution after alpha-beta-depleted transplantation in children. General study points: Certain patients had high TCRbeta diversity at day 60, and it came from recipient T cells and thymic progenitors that survived. After one year, T-cell counts and TCRbeta diversity mostly came from new T cells.

Unique molecular identifiers featured in how the TCRbeta library was prepared. TCRdb passed the PCR reads through MiXCR, listing each CDR3 protein once. Here the sample spans about 980,000 distinct CDR3 sequences, around 30% being singletons. This clonotype has just a few counts. The antigen is not known. CDR3 length: 17 amino acids. V lost 4 bases, J lost 2 bases, and 10 bases stayed unmatched. CDR1 is KGHDR, CDR2 SFDVKD, per germline. Sequenced material: PBMCs, mostly from graft donor cells, taken 360 days after TCRalphabeta/CD19-depleted stem cell transplant. The rearrangement uses TRBV24-1 and TRBJ2-3; TRBD2 matches at 8 bases. The sequence derives from a boy under two years old who had a stem cell transplant for SCID, so the T cells may come from the graft donor. In nucleotides, the CDR3 is TGTGCCACCAGTGACGAACGGACTAGCAGGTACACAGATACGCAGTATTTT. This gives the protein CATSDERTSRYTDTQYF.